This T cell receptor beta chain was identified during a study of shared clonotypes between healthy human individuals. Study-wide results and caveats: Blood was the only sampled material, and tissue repertoires likely differ.

Produced via immunoSEQ multiplex PCR; TCRdb's table is partial and in-frame only. The table has some 2.1 million clones, about 95% seen once; the top ten hold 0.85% to 1.2%. With regard to this clone: Its target is unknown.

The CDR3 has 13 amino acids. The germline V gene has CDR1 SGDLS and CDR2 YYNGEE. The germline V and J ends were trimmed by 0 bases and 7 bases, with 8 bases remaining between them. Positively selected for CCR7, the CD45RO-negative cells used as naive CD8 cells excluded terminally differentiated effector memory CD45RA+ cells. Sequencing was carried out using naive CD8+ T cells sorted from blood. The chain is built from TRBV9 and TRBJ2-1; no definite D call. This TCR came from a man between 18 and 35 years old in good health. CDR3 coding DNA: TGTGCCAGCAGCGTAGTATTCGGGAATGAGCAGTTCTTC. The encoded protein is CASSVVFGNEQFF.